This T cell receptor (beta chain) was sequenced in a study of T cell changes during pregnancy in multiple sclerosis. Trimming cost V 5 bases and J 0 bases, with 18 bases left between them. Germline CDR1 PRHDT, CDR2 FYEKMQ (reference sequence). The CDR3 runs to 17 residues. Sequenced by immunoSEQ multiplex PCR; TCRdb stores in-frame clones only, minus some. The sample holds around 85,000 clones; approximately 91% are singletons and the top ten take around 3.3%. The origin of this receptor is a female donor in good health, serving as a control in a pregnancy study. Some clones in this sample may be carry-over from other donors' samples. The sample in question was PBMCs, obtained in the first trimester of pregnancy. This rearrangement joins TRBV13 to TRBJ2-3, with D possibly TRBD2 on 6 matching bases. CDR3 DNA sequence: TGTGCCAGCAGCCGTAAACTGGCCGGGACTAGCACAGATACGCAGTATTTT. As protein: CASSRKLAGTSTDTQYF.